The 29 T cell receptor beta chains given below trace back to one sample, sequenced in a study of cytomegalovirus exposure and HLA in healthy donors. PCR involved 60 Vbeta and 13 Jbeta primers. TCRdb's copy holds only in-frame clones and misses some; the assay was immunoSEQ multiplex PCR. The table lists some 160,000 clones, 79% of them singletons. The specimen sequenced was PBMCs. The receptor set was obtained from a woman aged 40 to 50 in good health and CMV-seronegative.

The V and J genes are TRBV7-3 and TRBJ2-3; D is possibly TRBD1 (5 bases). The CDR3 spans 16 residues. Per germline, CDR1 SGHTA and CDR2 FQGTGA. V was cut by 0 bases and J by 8 bases, with 18 bases left in between. This CDR3 reads CASSLTPNLGATTQYF. CDR3 DNA: TGTGCCAGCAGCTTAACCCCGAACCTTGGGGCCACTACGCAGTATTTT.

In its sample, this clone was seen once. V gene TRBV25-1 combines with J gene TRBJ1-1, with D perhaps TRBD1 (5 bases). CDR1 and CDR2 from the germline V gene are MGHDK and SYGVNS. V was pared by 4 bases and J by 1 base, with 13 bases between. The CDR3 runs 15 residues. CDR3 loop: CASSARDFQNTEAFF. CDR3 nucleotide sequence: TGTGCCAGCAGTGCCCGGGACTTCCAGAACACTGAAGCTTTCTTT. Supplemented by reference TRBV25-1 and TRBJ1-1, the full variable domain reads EADIYQTPRYLVIGTGKKITLECSQTMGHDKMYWYQQDPGMELHLIHYSYGVNSTEKGDLSSESTVSRIRTEHFPLTLESARPSHTSQYLCASSARDFQNTEAFFGQGTRLTVV.

The V call is TRBV6-5, the J call TRBJ2-3, with 9 nucleotides matching TRBD1. This CDR3 is 14 amino acids long. The V and J ends lost 9 bases and 2 bases, in that order; junction bases with no gene match: 6. CDR1 and CDR2 from the germline V gene are MNHEY and SVGAGI. Written as DNA, the CDR3 is TGTGCCAGTAGCCTACAGGGGGCCACAGATACGCAGTATTTT. Translated: CASSLQGATDTQYF.

There are a few counts of this clone. The chain is built from TRBV6-1 and TRBJ2-7; 8 bases are shared with TRBD1. Per germline, CDR1 MNHNS and CDR2 SASEGT. The CDR3 is made up of 15 amino acids. J gave up 9 bases and V 0 bases, and 10 bases lay outside the gene matches. The CDR3 region has the DNA TGTGCCAGCAGTGAAGCAGCCGGACAGGGATTCCGGCAGTACTTC. Translation gives CASSEAAGQGFRQYF.

The chain uses TRBV5-6 and TRBJ1-2, with 9 bases matching TRBD1. Germline CDR1 SGHDT, CDR2 YYEEEE. With V trimmed by 1 base and J by 1 base, 2 bases remained unmatched. The CDR3 contains 15 residues. CDR3 sequence reads: CASSLTGGLNYGYTF. Written as DNA, the CDR3 is TGTGCCAGCAGCTTGACAGGGGGCCTTAACTATGGCTACACCTTC.

The V and J genes are TRBV2 and TRBJ2-3; 8 bases match TRBD1. CDR1 and CDR2 from the germline V gene are SNHLY and FYNNEI. The CDR3 contains 15 residues. After removal of 7 bases from V and 2 bases from J, the junction contained 8 bases not matched to a gene. CDR3 in DNA: TGTGCCAGCACCCCGGACAGGGTAATCACAGATACGCAGTATTTT. Translated, it gives CASTPDRVITDTQYF.

The chain recombines TRBV5-5 with TRBJ1-1; possible D gene TRBD1, 6 bases. Trimming removed 1 base from V and 2 bases from J, with 12 bases in between. Germline CDR1 is SGHKS and CDR2 is YYEKEE (reference sequence). The CDR3 has 15 amino acids. The DNA of the CDR3 is TGTGCCAGCAGCTTGTATTGGACAGCAAACACTGAAGCTTTCTTT. This codes for CASSLYWTANTEAFF.

This sequence joins TRBV9 and TRBJ1-1; D is perhaps TRBD1 (5 bases). In germline, CDR1 is SGDLS, CDR2 YYNGEE. The length of the CDR3 is 14 residues. Trimming removed 6 bases from V and 7 bases from J, with 19 bases in between. As DNA, the CDR3 is TGTGCCAGCACCCCAGGGCCAGGGCCAGTTGAAGCTTTCTTT. It encodes CASTPGPGPVEAFF.

The sample holds one count of this clone. The chain recombines TRBV9 with TRBJ2-5; D might be TRBD2 (7 bases). Germline V gene data show CDR1 as SGDLS and CDR2 as YYNGEE. Trimming stripped 0 bases from V and 4 bases from J, with 16 bases between. The CDR3 is 16 amino acids. DNA for the CDR3: TGTGCCAGCAGCGTAGGGTCTCTAGGGGGGGGAGAGACCCAGTACTTC. Translation: CASSVGSLGGGETQYF.

The CDR3 sequence is CASSVGSGGNNEQFF. CDR3 nucleotides: TGTGCCAGCAGCGTAGGTAGCGGGGGTAACAATGAGCAGTTCTTC. The chain combines TRBV9 with TRBJ2-1; 9 bases match TRBD2. J gave up 5 bases and V 0 bases, and 3 bases lay outside the gene matches. Germline CDR1 reads SGDLS; CDR2 reads YYNGEE. CDR3 length: 15 residues. The variable domain in full, with the rest retrieved from reference TRBV9 and TRBJ2-1, is DSGVTQTPKHLITATGQRVTLRCSPRSGDLSVYWYQQSLDQGLQFLIQYYNGEERAKGNILERFSAQQFPDLHSELNLSSLELGDSALYFCASSVGSGGNNEQFFGPGTRLTVL.

This clone was recorded a few times. The chain uses TRBV5-1 and TRBJ1-3; D unclear. CDR1 is SGHRS, CDR2 YFSETQ, per germline. Trimming stripped 2 bases from V and 0 bases from J, with 6 bases between. CDR3 size: 14 residues. In DNA form, the CDR3 reads TGCGCCAGCAGCTTAGACAACTCTGGAAACACCATATATTTT. Amino acid sequence: CASSLDNSGNTIYF. The full variable domain, in which reference TRBV5-1 and TRBJ1-3 provide the parts outside the CDR3, is KAGVTQTPRYLIKTRGQQVTLSCSPISGHRSVSWYQQTPGQGLQFLFEYFSETQRNKGNFPGRFSGRQFSNSRSEMNVSTLELGDSALYLCASSLDNSGNTIYFGEGSWLTVV.

The sample holds one count of this clone. The chain joins TRBV19 to TRBJ2-1; TRBD2 matches at 15 bases. The CDR3 is 16 amino acids. Looked up from germline, CDR1 is LNHDA and CDR2 is SQIVND (reference sequence). The V and J ends lost 1 base and 15 bases, in that order; junction bases with no gene match: 10. The CDR3 protein is CASSIGGLAGGPILFF. CDR3 in DNA: TGTGCCAGTAGTATAGGGGGACTAGCGGGAGGACCTATCCTGTTCTTC.

V is TRBV5-1 and J is TRBJ2-2; tentative D call: TRBD1 (6 bases). Germline-derived CDR1 and CDR2 are SGHRS and YFSETQ. The CDR3 has 15 amino acids. V was cut by 2 bases and J by 0 bases, with 8 bases left in between. The CDR3 is CASSLGQPNTGELFF. CDR3 bases: TGCGCCAGCAGCTTAGGACAGCCGAACACCGGGGAGCTGTTTTTT.

The chain is built from TRBV6-5 and TRBJ1-1; D not certain. Trimming took off 7 bases at V and 5 bases at J, with 11 bases between the two ends. The CDR3 has 12 amino acids. Germline values: CDR1 MNHEY, CDR2 SVGAGI. CDR3 protein: CASKRERTEAFF. The CDR3 DNA reads TGTGCCAGCAAGAGGGAGCGAACTGAAGCTTTCTTT.

The chain has TRBV18 and TRBJ1-4; 7 nucleotides match TRBD1. Trimming at V came to 3 bases and at J to 4 bases, leaving 5 bases not matched to a gene. This CDR3 has 15 residues. Germline V gene lookup returns CDR1 KGHSH and CDR2 LQKENI. The CDR3: CASSPAQGVNEKLFF. In DNA form, the CDR3 reads TGTGCCAGCTCACCGGCTCAGGGGGTTAATGAAAAACTGTTTTTT.

The V call is TRBV19, the J call TRBJ2-5, with 11 bases aligning to TRBD1. Germline CDR1 LNHDA, CDR2 SQIVND (reference sequence). Trimming at V came to 2 bases and at J to 4 bases, leaving 6 bases not matched to a gene. The CDR3 length is 16 residues. In DNA form, the CDR3 reads TGTGCCAGTAGTATAAGGACAGGGGGCGCGGGAGAGACCCAGTACTTC. Its translation is CASSIRTGGAGETQYF.

The J gene is TRBJ2-3, the V gene TRBV5-4; 10 positions match TRBD1. CDR1 is SGHNT, CDR2 YYREEE, per germline (reference sequence). With 4 bases clipped from V and 1 base from J, the junction kept 6 bases outside the gene matches. This CDR3 contains 16 residues. As DNA, the CDR3 is TGTGCCAGCAGCCGCACCGGGACAGGGGGCACAGATACGCAGTATTTT. It specifies CASSRTGTGGTDTQYF.

V is TRBV18 and J is TRBJ1-2; 7 positions match TRBD1. Germline assignment: CDR1 KGHSH and CDR2 LQKENI. V trimming: 3 bases; J trimming: 2 bases; junction bases outside the gene matches: 3. CDR3 size: 14 residues. The CDR3 here is CASSPGQLNYGYTF. CDR3 DNA sequence: TGTGCCAGCTCACCGGGACAGCTAAACTATGGCTACACCTTC.

Only one count was recorded for this clone. The chain's CDR3 is CASSQFGLAGFTDTQYF. CDR3 in DNA: TGCGCCAGCAGCCAATTCGGACTAGCGGGATTCACAGATACGCAGTATTTT. This chain joins TRBV4-1 and TRBJ2-3, with 12 nucleotides matching TRBD2. CDR3 size: 17 residues. Trimming took 2 bases from V and 2 from J; bases not matched to a gene: 5. Germline CDR1 is MGHRA and CDR2 is YSYEKL.

The V gene is TRBV19, the J gene TRBJ1-5; 8 nucleotides agree with TRBD1. Germline loops: CDR1 LNHDA, CDR2 SQIVND (reference sequence). Unmatched junction bases numbered 5, after V lost 7 bases and J lost 3 bases. The CDR3 is 14 amino acids. In DNA form, the CDR3 reads TGTGCCAGTATCGGGGACAGGCACAATCAGCCCCAGCATTTT. This codes for CASIGDRHNQPQHF.

This chain connects TRBV5-6 to TRBJ2-2, with D tentatively TRBD2 (5 bases). Germline V lookup: CDR1 SGHDT, CDR2 YYEEEE. Deletions cut 0 bases from V and 3 bases from J, with 6 bases between. This CDR3 has 14 residues. CDR3 residues: CASSLAGDTGELFF. The CDR3 DNA follows: TGTGCCAGCAGCTTGGCCGGGGACACCGGGGAGCTGTTTTTT.

The chain links TRBV7-6 to TRBJ2-5; no reliable D call. CDR1 is SGHVS, CDR2 FNYEAQ, per germline. The CDR3 is 13 residues long. V lost 0 bases and J 11 bases, leaving 13 bases between the germline ends. CDR3 nucleotides: TGTGCCAGCAGCTTAGCCGACCGTCTGGAGCAGTACTTC. It codes for CASSLADRLEQYF. Full variable domain (rest looked up from reference TRBV7-6 and TRBJ2-5): GAGVSQSPRYKVTKRGQDVALRCDPISGHVSLYWYRQALGQGPEFLTYFNYEAQQDKSGLPNDRFSAERPEGSISTLTIQRTEQRDSAMYRCASSLADRLEQYFGPGTRLLVL.

The rearrangement links TRBV5-4 to TRBJ2-7; 8 bases are a match to TRBD1. Germline lookup yields CDR1 SGHNT and CDR2 YYREEE (reference sequence). The V gene end was trimmed by 0 bases and the J gene end by 2 bases; junction bases not matched to a gene: 1. The CDR3 runs 14 residues. The CDR3 reads CASSLGQGPYEQYF. The CDR3 DNA sequence: TGTGCCAGCAGCTTGGGACAGGGGCCCTACGAGCAGTACTTC.

With regard to this clone: At the DNA level, this CDR3 is encoded by other sequences in the same sample as well. The chain couples TRBV20-1 to TRBJ2-1; D is uncertain. Germline CDR1 reads DFQATT; CDR2 reads SNEGSKA (reference sequence). This CDR3 is 11 amino acids long. With 1 base removed from V and 4 bases from J, the gap between germline ends came to 2 bases. The CDR3 DNA reads TGCAGTGCTAGAGTATACAATGAGCAGTTCTTC. Its translation is CSARVYNEQFF.

This clone was found a few times. The chain recombines TRBV5-4 with TRBJ1-3; D might be TRBD1 (6 bases). Germline CDR1 and CDR2: SGHNT and YYREEE (reference sequence). The CDR3 has 15 amino acids. V gave up 3 bases and J gave up 1 base, with 11 bases separating them. The CDR3 region is CASSSQGLSGNTIYF. DNA for the CDR3: TGTGCCAGCAGCTCACAGGGCCTTTCTGGAAACACCATATATTTT.

This chain joins TRBV15 and TRBJ1-6; tentative D call: TRBD1 (6 bases). The CDR3 runs to 15 residues. Trimming shortened V by 0 bases and J by 6 bases, and 9 bases separated the two germline ends. Germline CDR1 is LNHNV and CDR2 is YYDKDF (reference sequence). The CDR3 nucleotides are TGTGCCACCAGCAGAGACGGACAGCCTAATTCACCCCTCCACTTT. Protein sequence: CATSRDGQPNSPLHF.

The V and J genes are TRBV11-3 and TRBJ2-1; 9 bases map to TRBD2. Per germline, CDR1 SGHNT and CDR2 YENEEA. With V trimmed by 4 bases and J by 8 bases, 15 bases remained unmatched. The CDR3 is 17 residues long. DNA of the CDR3: TGTGCCAGCAGCTCTACGCGGGCTGGGGGCGGGAGGGATGAGCAGTTCTTC. Its translation is CASSSTRAGGGRDEQFF.

The rearrangement links TRBV29-1 to TRBJ2-7; no reliable D call. V lost 4 bases to trimming and J lost 3 bases, with 7 bases between them. Germline loops: CDR1 SQVTM, CDR2 ANQGSEA. CDR3 length: 11 amino acids. The CDR3: CSVGQFYEQYF. In nucleotides, the CDR3 is TGCAGCGTTGGGCAGTTCTACGAGCAGTACTTC.

The chain is built from TRBV6-1 and TRBJ1-2; TRBD1 agrees at 12 bases. The junction had 6 bases not matched to a gene; V was cut back by 6 bases and J by 7 bases. CDR1 is MNHNS and CDR2 is SASEGT in the germline V gene. The CDR3 has 14 residues. Written as DNA, the CDR3 is TGTGCCAGCAGGGCGGGACAGGGGGCTTTTGGCTACACCTTC. This gives the protein CASRAGQGAFGYTF.